This T cell receptor beta chain was observed in a study of OX40 agonist ivuxolimab in advanced cancers. As for the study in general: Averaging approximately 60 years in age, with a range of about 23 to 79, the cohort was 65% to 85% male. Study outcomes and limitations: Researchers did not establish what antigens the expanded peripheral T cells target. Partial responders at 0.1-3.0 mg/kg had among the lowest clonal expansion.

In the case of this clone: Its specificity is unknown.

Some clones are missing from TCRdb's copy, which holds only in-frame ones; the method was immunoSEQ multiplex PCR. The data show 30,000 or so clones, just over 90% seen once. The CDR3 spans 17 residues. Germline-derived CDR1 and CDR2 are ENHRY and SYGVKD. Trimming at V came to 3 bases and at J to 8 bases, leaving 16 bases not matched to a gene. Sequences were derived from CD4+ or CD8+ T cells sorted from blood, sampled in a trial of the OX40 agonist ivuxolimab. The receptor comes from an adult with an advanced solid tumor such as melanoma, head and neck, liver or kidney cancer. The V call is TRBV10-3, the J call TRBJ2-1; 7 bases are shared with TRBD2. The CDR3 DNA is TGTGCCATCAGTGAAGTGGGAGGGCCTATTAATATCCATGAGCAGTTCTTC. Residues: CAISEVGGPINIHEQFF.